A single sample gave rise to the 17 T cell receptor beta chains below, sequenced in a study of cytomegalovirus exposure and HLA in healthy donors. The PCR used 60 Vbeta and 13 Jbeta primers. The table came from immunoSEQ multiplex PCR; TCRdb's copy has only in-frame clones and leaves some out. The sample includes some 120,000 clones, about 16% seen only once; the top ten take roughly 2%. The sequenced sample was PBMCs. The receptors were gathered from a woman younger than 35 in good health and CMV-seronegative.

The chain carries TRBV5-1 and TRBJ2-3, with D perhaps matching TRBD2 (6 bases). V was trimmed by 5 bases and J by 3 bases, leaving 10 bases between them. The CDR3 spans 13 residues. Per the germline V gene, CDR1 is SGHRS and CDR2 is YFSETQ. As DNA, the CDR3 is TGCGCCAGCAGGGGCGCGGGGACAGATACGCAGTATTTT. Translated, it gives CASRGAGTDTQYF. The variable domain in full, with the rest retrieved from reference TRBV5-1 and TRBJ2-3, is KAGVTQTPRYLIKTRGQQVTLSCSPISGHRSVSWYQQTPGQGLQFLFEYFSETQRNKGNFPGRFSGRQFSNSRSEMNVSTLELGDSALYLCASRGAGTDTQYFGPGTRLTVL.

This clone was observed a handful of times. The chain combines TRBV4-1 with TRBJ1-1; the match to TRBD1 covers 12 bases. The CDR3 length is 15 residues. V shed 0 bases, J shed 10 bases, and the junction held 6 bases outside the gene matches. Germline V CDR1 and CDR2: MGHRA, YSYEKL. DNA for the CDR3: TGCGCCAGCAGCCAAGATCGGGGACAGGGGGCAGGAGCTTTCTTT. Translating gives CASSQDRGQGAGAFF.

The chain recombines TRBV28 with TRBJ2-3; the D gene is possibly TRBD2 (6 bases). The CDR3 is 15 residues long. Deletions cut 5 bases from V and 0 bases from J, with 12 bases between. Per germline, CDR1 MDHEN and CDR2 SYDVKM. The CDR3 reads CASSPVAASTDTQYF. As DNA, the CDR3 is TGTGCCAGCAGTCCCGTAGCGGCTAGCACAGATACGCAGTATTTT.

This clone has just a few counts. V gene TRBV6-6 combines with J gene TRBJ1-5; D is uncertain. The CDR3 has 15 amino acids. V shed 4 bases and J shed 1 base, with 11 bases lying between them. Germline values: CDR1 MNHNY, CDR2 SVGAGI (reference sequence). The chain's CDR3 is CASSLIGLSNQPQHF. The CDR3 DNA is TGTGCCAGCAGTTTGATCGGTCTCAGCAATCAGCCCCAGCATTTT.

This clone came up a few times. The genes are TRBV7-2 and TRBJ2-5; TRBD2 matches at 10 bases. The CDR3 extends over 16 amino acids. Germline trimming cut 4 bases from V and 5 bases from J; bases unmatched to any gene: 10. The germline CDR1 and CDR2 sequences are SGHTA and FQGNSA. DNA for the CDR3: TGTGCCAGCAGCTCCTATAGCCAGCGGGGGGGGGAGACCCAGTACTTC. It translates to CASSSYSQRGGETQYF.

This clone was counted only a few times. The chain recombines TRBV7-9 with TRBJ1-5, with 9 bases identical to TRBD1. CDR3 size: 14 residues. Trimming at V came to 4 bases and at J to 4 bases, leaving 2 bases not matched to a gene. Germline loops: CDR1 SEHNR, CDR2 FQNEAQ (reference sequence). The CDR3 here is CASSSGQGNQPQHF. CDR3 DNA: TGTGCCAGCAGCTCCGGACAGGGGAATCAGCCCCAGCATTTT.

The table lists this clone with a few counts. The rearrangement joins TRBV28 to TRBJ1-1; D possibly corresponds to TRBD1 (6 bases). V was trimmed by 4 bases and J by 11 bases, leaving 20 bases between them. CDR3 length: 14 amino acids. CDR1 and CDR2 from the germline V gene are MDHEN and SYDVKM. The CDR3 here is CASSSYPLRQVAFF. The CDR3 region has the DNA TGTGCCAGCAGTTCCTATCCCCTAAGACAGGTCGCTTTCTTT.

The rearrangement uses TRBV2 and TRBJ2-1; 10 bases match TRBD2. Germline trimming cut 3 bases from V and 5 bases from J; bases unmatched to any gene: 4. The CDR3 is 15 amino acids. Germline loops: CDR1 SNHLY, CDR2 FYNNEI. The CDR3 sequence: CASSEELAGDNEQFF. As DNA, the CDR3 is TGTGCCAGCAGTGAGGAGCTAGCGGGAGACAATGAGCAGTTCTTC.

Details on this clone: Sequence at one end of the junction differs from germline and may be a read error. The CDR3 reads CASSLDTRETQYF. CDR3 DNA: TGTGCTAGCAGCTTAGATACACGAGAGACCCAGTACTTC. The chain recombines TRBV7-7 with TRBJ2-5, with D unclear. The CDR3 has 13 residues. Germline values: CDR1 SSHAT, CDR2 FNYEAQ (reference sequence).

This clone was observed a handful of times. This chain joins TRBV19 and TRBJ1-5, with D tentatively TRBD1 (5 bases). Per germline, CDR1 LNHDA and CDR2 SQIVND (reference sequence). This CDR3 comprises 15 residues. The ends were cut back, 4 bases at V and 4 bases at J, with 14 bases in the middle. As DNA, the CDR3 is TGTGCCAGTAGTACCGGGCGACAGCCTAATCAGCCCCAGCATTTT. Translation: CASSTGRQPNQPQHF.

This clone was recorded a few times. This sequence joins TRBV6-1 and TRBJ1-4, with D perhaps matching TRBD1 (5 bases). This CDR3 has 16 amino acids. The germline gives CDR1 MNHNS, CDR2 SASEGT. Deletions cut 1 base from V and 8 bases from J, with 17 bases between. As DNA, the CDR3 is TGTGCCAGCAGTGAAGAGAAGCTCTGGGGCGAGGAAAAACTGTTTTTT. Translated, it gives CASSEEKLWGEEKLFF.

The chain combines TRBV9 with TRBJ2-3; TRBD2 matches 16 bases. Trimming removed 2 bases from V and 7 bases from J; junction bases left unmatched: 7. The germline gives CDR1 SGDLS, CDR2 YYNGEE. The CDR3 consists of 17 residues. CDR3 coding DNA: TGTGCCAGCAGCGTGGGGACTAGCGGGAGGGAACGACATACGCAGTATTTT. Protein sequence: CASSVGTSGRERHTQYF.

This clone occurred a few times. The rearrangement uses TRBV5-4 and TRBJ2-3, with D possibly TRBD1 on 7 matching bases. From germline, CDR1 is SGHNT and CDR2 YYREEE (reference sequence). There are 16 residues in the CDR3. V dropped 1 base and J dropped 4 bases, with 16 bases sitting between them. This CDR3 is CASSLRVAGGSDTQYF. CDR3 DNA: TGTGCCAGCAGCTTGAGGGTAGCAGGGGGGTCAGATACGCAGTATTTT.

This clone turned up a few times. The chain carries TRBV28 and TRBJ2-3, with 11 bases matching TRBD2. The CDR3 loop spans 18 amino acids. V was clipped by 3 bases and J by 0 bases; unmatched bases: 8. CDR1 is MDHEN and CDR2 is SYDVKM in the germline V gene. CDR3 region: CASSFLAGGPASTDTQYF. CDR3 in DNA: TGTGCCAGCAGTTTCCTAGCGGGGGGCCCCGCGAGCACAGATACGCAGTATTTT.

V gene TRBV19 combines with J gene TRBJ1-2; no reliable D call. The ends were cut back, 0 bases at V and 7 bases at J, with 9 bases in the middle. Germline assignment: CDR1 LNHDA and CDR2 SQIVND (reference sequence). CDR3 length equals 13 residues. Written as DNA, the CDR3 is TGTGCCAGTAGTATAGATGTGGGAGTTGGCTACACCTTC. It is translated as CASSIDVGVGYTF.

This clone was picked up a small number of times. The V call is TRBV29-1, the J call TRBJ1-3, with 7 bases identical to TRBD1. V was clipped by 0 bases and J by 1 base; unmatched bases: 3. This CDR3 has 15 residues. Germline lookup yields CDR1 SQVTM and CDR2 ANQGSEA. This chain's CDR3 is CSVEDRQGSGNTIYF. The DNA of the CDR3 is TGCAGCGTTGAAGATCGACAGGGATCTGGAAACACCATATATTTT. Together with reference TRBV29-1 and TRBJ1-3, the CDR3 gives the full variable domain: SAVISQKPSRDICQRGTSLTIQCQVDSQVTMMFWYRQQPGQSLTLIATANQGSEATYESGFVIDKFPISRPNLTFSTLTVSNMSPEDSSIYLCSVEDRQGSGNTIYFGEGSWLTVV.

This clone was observed a few times. This chain links TRBV6-1 with TRBJ1-1; D not certain. The V end was cut by 6 bases, the J end by 8 bases, with 13 bases between. CDR1 is MNHNS and CDR2 is SASEGT in the germline V gene. The CDR3 runs to 12 residues. CDR3 DNA sequence: TGTGCCAGCAGCGCTACAAAACTAGAAGCTTTCTTT. It translates to CASSATKLEAFF.